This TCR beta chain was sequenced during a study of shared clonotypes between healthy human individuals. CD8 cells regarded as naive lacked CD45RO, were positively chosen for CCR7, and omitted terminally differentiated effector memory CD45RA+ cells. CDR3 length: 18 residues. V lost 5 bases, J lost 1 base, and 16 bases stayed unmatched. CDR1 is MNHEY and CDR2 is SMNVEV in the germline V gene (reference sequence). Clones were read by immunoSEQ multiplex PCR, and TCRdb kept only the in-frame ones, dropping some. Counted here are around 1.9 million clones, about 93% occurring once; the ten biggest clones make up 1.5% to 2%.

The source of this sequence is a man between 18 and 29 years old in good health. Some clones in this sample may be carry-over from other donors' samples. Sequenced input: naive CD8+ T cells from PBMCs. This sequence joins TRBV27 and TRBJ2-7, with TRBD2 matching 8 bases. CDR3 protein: CASSPGPTQLAASYEQYF. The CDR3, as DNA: TGTGCCAGCAGTCCGGGGCCCACCCAACTAGCGGCTTCCTACGAGCAGTACTTC.